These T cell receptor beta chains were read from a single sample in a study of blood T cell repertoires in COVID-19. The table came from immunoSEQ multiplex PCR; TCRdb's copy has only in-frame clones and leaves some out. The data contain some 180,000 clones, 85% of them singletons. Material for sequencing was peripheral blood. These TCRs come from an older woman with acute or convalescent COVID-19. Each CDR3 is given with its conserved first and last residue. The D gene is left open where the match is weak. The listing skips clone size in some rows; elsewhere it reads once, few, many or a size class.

CASSPLGGYTEAFF | TGTGCCAGCAGTCCCCTGGGGGGTTACACTGAAGCTTTCTTT | TRBV25-1 | . | . | TRBJ1-1
CASSTTLTSGRPNYDTDTQYF | TGTGCCAGCAGCACCACCCTGACTAGCGGGAGGCCAAATTACGACACAGATACGCAGTATTTT | TRBV7-9 | TRBD2 | few | TRBJ2-3
CASSLIQGGNQPQHF | TGTGCCAGCAGCTTAATTCAGGGGGGCAATCAGCCCCAGCATTTT | TRBV7-6 | TRBD1 | . | TRBJ1-5
CASREGNEQFF | TGTGCCAGCCGGGAGGGCAATGAGCAGTTCTTC | TRBV2 | TRBD2 | . | TRBJ2-1
CASRPGTGAYNEQFF | TGTGCCAGCAGACCTGGGACAGGGGCCTACAATGAGCAGTTCTTC | TRBV28 | TRBD1 | . | TRBJ2-1
CASSIGQGRGNQPQHF | TGTGCCAGTAGTATCGGACAGGGTAGGGGCAATCAGCCCCAGCATTTT | TRBV19 | TRBD1 | . | TRBJ1-5
CASSFTGGLGNTIYF | TGCGCCAGCAGCTTCACAGGGGGCCTAGGAAACACCATATATTTT | TRBV5-1 | TRBD1 | . | TRBJ1-3
CASSIGGQGGSEQFF | TGTGCCAGTAGTATAGGGGGACAGGGGGGGTCTGAGCAGTTCTTC | TRBV19 | TRBD1 | once | TRBJ2-1
CAIPGSIQPQHF | TGCGCCATCCCCGGGAGTATTCAGCCCCAGCATTTT | TRBV10-1 | . | . | TRBJ1-5
CASSKGQEDGYTF | TGTGCCAGCAGCAAGGGACAAGAGGATGGCTACACCTTC | TRBV6-5 | . | . | TRBJ1-2